What follows are 15 T cell receptor beta chains derived from one specimen sequenced in a study of OX40 agonist ivuxolimab in advanced cancers. Data came from immunoSEQ multiplex PCR; TCRdb stores just in-frame clones and leaves some out. The repertoire holds tens of thousands of clones, with 91% as singletons. The sample in question was CD4+ or CD8+ T cells sorted from blood, obtained in a trial of the OX40 agonist ivuxolimab. Source of these receptors: an adult with an advanced solid tumor such as melanoma, head and neck, liver or kidney cancer.

This chain links TRBV7-2 with TRBJ2-7, with TRBD2 matching over 7 bases. After removal of 5 bases from V and 2 bases from J, the junction contained 9 bases not matched to a gene. Looked up from germline, CDR1 is SGHTA and CDR2 is FQGNSA. The CDR3 consists of 15 residues. The CDR3 coding sequence is TGTGCCAGCAGCCGAAGCGGGAATCCCACCTACGAGCAGTACTTC. Protein product: CASSRSGNPTYEQYF.

J is TRBJ2-1 and V is TRBV29-1; 8 bases fit TRBD1. The CDR3 has 13 amino acids. V dropped 3 bases and J dropped 5; count of bases not matched to a gene: 3. CDR1 is SQVTM, CDR2 ANQGSEA, per germline. This chain's CDR3 is CSVDRGHDNEQFF. CDR3 coding DNA: TGCAGCGTTGACAGGGGGCACGACAATGAGCAGTTCTTC.

The chain employs TRBV28 and TRBJ1-5; D call uncertain. In germline, CDR1 is MDHEN, CDR2 SYDVKM. This CDR3 comprises 15 residues. The ends were cut back, 3 bases at V and 2 bases at J, with 11 bases in the middle. CDR3 nucleotides: TGTGCCAGCAGTTTCGCATACATGGGCAATCAGCCCCAGCATTTT. This translates into CASSFAYMGNQPQHF.

V and J are TRBV28 and TRBJ1-1; D perhaps matches TRBD1 (5 bases). From germline, CDR1 is MDHEN and CDR2 SYDVKM. V lost 4 bases, J lost 0 bases, and 18 bases lay in between. The CDR3 is made up of 17 amino acids. The CDR3 DNA reads TGTGCCAGCAGTTCCTCGGGTGAGGGGCACATGAACACTGAAGCTTTCTTT. Protein product: CASSSSGEGHMNTEAFF.

The chain is built from TRBV7-9 and TRBJ2-7, with 8 bases identical to TRBD1. The germline gives CDR1 SEHNR, CDR2 FQNEAQ (reference sequence). V lost 5 bases, J lost 0 bases, and 6 bases stayed unmatched. The CDR3 is made up of 15 amino acids. The chain's CDR3 is CASSQRQGSSYEQYF. CDR3 sequence (DNA): TGTGCCAGCAGCCAAAGACAGGGGAGCTCCTACGAGCAGTACTTC.

In its sample, this clone was seen once. The chain links TRBV14 to TRBJ2-5; D perhaps matches TRBD2 (6 bases). The CDR3 covers 16 residues. V shed 0 bases and J shed 1 base, with 12 bases lying between them. CDR1 is SGHDN, CDR2 FVKESK, per germline. In nucleotides, the CDR3 is TGTGCCAGCAGCCAAGAGTGGAGGGACCCCCAAGAGACCCAGTACTTC. Translating gives CASSQEWRDPQETQYF.

This clone was detected once. The rearrangement links TRBV9 to TRBJ2-3; D gene uncertain. CDR1 is SGDLS, CDR2 YYNGEE, per germline. With 0 bases removed from V and 5 bases from J, the gap between germline ends came to 4 bases. CDR3 length equals 12 residues. This CDR3 reads CASSVAGDTQYF. CDR3 nucleotides: TGTGCCAGCAGCGTAGCTGGAGATACGCAGTATTTT. Variable domain in full (rest from reference TRBV9 and TRBJ2-3): DSGVTQTPKHLITATGQRVTLRCSPRSGDLSVYWYQQSLDQGLQFLIQYYNGEERAKGNILERFSAQQFPDLHSELNLSSLELGDSALYFCASSVAGDTQYFGPGTRLTVL.

The chain links TRBV28 to TRBJ2-5, with D unresolved. V dropped 4 bases and J dropped 1 base, with 10 bases sitting between them. Germline V gene sequence: CDR1 MDHEN, CDR2 SYDVKM. The CDR3 is 14 amino acids. In DNA form, the CDR3 reads TGTGCCAGCAGTTCCAGCAAAACCCAAGAGACCCAGTACTTC. Translated: CASSSSKTQETQYF.

V and J are TRBV4-3 and TRBJ2-7; weak D call: TRBD1 (8 bases). From germline, CDR1 is LGHNA and CDR2 YSLEER. CDR3 length: 15 amino acids. Trimming removed 3 bases at V and 2 bases at J, with 14 bases between. The CDR3 protein is CASSHTGGGAYEQYF. The CDR3 DNA reads as TGCGCCAGCAGCCACACAGGGGGGGGTGCCTACGAGCAGTACTTC.

The rearrangement links TRBV28 to TRBJ1-5; 10 bases line up with TRBD1. V lost 8 bases, J lost 3 bases, and 7 bases stayed unmatched. Germline CDR1 is MDHEN and CDR2 is SYDVKM. This CDR3 spans 15 amino acids. CDR3 coding DNA: TGTGCCAGCCATACCGGACAGGGGGACAATCAGCCCCAGCATTTT. Translating it yields CASHTGQGDNQPQHF.

This chain joins TRBV7-8 and TRBJ2-7; TRBD2 agrees at 8 bases. The ends lost 1 base at V and 4 bases at J; junction bases unmatched: 9. The length of the CDR3 is 16 residues. Germline CDR1 is SGHVS and CDR2 is FQNEAQ. The CDR3 loop reads CASSLGGSGRMYEQYF. As DNA, the CDR3 is TGTGCCAGCAGCTTAGGTGGCAGCGGGAGAATGTACGAGCAGTACTTC.

This chain uses TRBV5-1 with TRBJ2-1; TRBD1 might be the D (5 bases). V was pared by 0 bases and J by 4 bases, with 8 bases between. This CDR3 has 14 residues. Looked up from germline, CDR1 is SGHRS and CDR2 is YFSETQ. The DNA for the CDR3 is TGCGCCAGCAGCTTGGATGCAGGGTACAATGAGCAGTTCTTC. This gives the protein CASSLDAGYNEQFF.

V and J are TRBV19 and TRBJ2-7, with TRBD2 matching 11 bases. V lost 3 bases and J lost 2; bases outside the gene matches: 6. CDR1 LNHDA and CDR2 SQIVND come from the germline V gene (reference sequence). The CDR3 is made up of 16 amino acids. DNA of the CDR3: TGTGCCAGTAGTATTCCATTGACTAGCGGGACCTACGAGCAGTACTTC. Translated: CASSIPLTSGTYEQYF.

The rearrangement joins TRBV4-2 to TRBJ2-1, with 8 positions matching TRBD2. CDR3 length: 15 residues. Trimming at V came to 0 bases and at J to 9 bases, leaving 7 bases not matched to a gene. The germline V gene encodes CDR1 LGHNA and CDR2 YNFKEQ. CDR3: CASSQEGLGRGEQFF. CDR3 bases: TGTGCCAGCAGCCAAGAGGGACTAGGTCGTGGTGAGCAGTTCTTC.

This clone came up once. The chain carries TRBV4-1 and TRBJ2-6; D not resolved. V was shortened by 4 bases and J by 4 bases, with 17 bases between the two germline ends. In germline, CDR1 is MGHRA, CDR2 YSYEKL. CDR3 length: 17 amino acids. CDR3 bases: TGCGCCAGCAGCCTGCCGACCGGTTCAGCAGGGGCCAACGTCCTGACTTTC. As protein: CASSLPTGSAGANVLTF.